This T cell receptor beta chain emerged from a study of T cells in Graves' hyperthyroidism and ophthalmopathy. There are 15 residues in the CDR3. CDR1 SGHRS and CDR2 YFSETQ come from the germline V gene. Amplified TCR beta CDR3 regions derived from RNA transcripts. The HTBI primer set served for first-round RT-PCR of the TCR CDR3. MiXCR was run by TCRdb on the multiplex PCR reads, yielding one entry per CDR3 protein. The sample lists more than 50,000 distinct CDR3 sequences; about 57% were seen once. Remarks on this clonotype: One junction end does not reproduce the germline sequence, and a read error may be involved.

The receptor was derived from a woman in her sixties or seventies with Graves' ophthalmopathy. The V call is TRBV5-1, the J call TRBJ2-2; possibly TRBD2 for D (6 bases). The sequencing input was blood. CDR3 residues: CASSLGVAYTGGLFF. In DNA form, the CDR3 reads TGCGCAAGCAGCTTGGGAGTAGCGTACACCGGGGGGCTGTTTTTT. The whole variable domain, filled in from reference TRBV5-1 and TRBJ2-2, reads KAGVTQTPRYLIKTRGQQVTLSCSPISGHRSVSWYQQTPGQGLQFLFEYFSETQRNKGNFPGRFSGRQFSNSRSEMNVSTLELGDSALYLCASSLGVAYTGGLFFGEGSRLTVL.